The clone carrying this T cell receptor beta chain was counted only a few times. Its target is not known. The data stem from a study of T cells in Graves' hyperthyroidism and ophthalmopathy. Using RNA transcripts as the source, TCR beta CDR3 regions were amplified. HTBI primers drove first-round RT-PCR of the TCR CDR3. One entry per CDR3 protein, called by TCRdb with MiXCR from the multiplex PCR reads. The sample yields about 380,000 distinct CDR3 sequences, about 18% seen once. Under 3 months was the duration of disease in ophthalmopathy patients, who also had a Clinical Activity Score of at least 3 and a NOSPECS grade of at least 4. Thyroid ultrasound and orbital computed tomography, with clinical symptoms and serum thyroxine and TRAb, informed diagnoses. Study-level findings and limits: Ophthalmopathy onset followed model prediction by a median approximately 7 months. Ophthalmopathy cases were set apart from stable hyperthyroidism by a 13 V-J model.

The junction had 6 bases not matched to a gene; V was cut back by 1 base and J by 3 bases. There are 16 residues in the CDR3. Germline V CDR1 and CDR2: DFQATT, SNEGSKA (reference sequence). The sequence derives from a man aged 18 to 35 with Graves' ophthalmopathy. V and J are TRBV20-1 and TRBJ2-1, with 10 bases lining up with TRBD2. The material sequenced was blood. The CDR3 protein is CSARGDSGGIYNEQFF. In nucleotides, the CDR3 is TGCAGTGCTAGAGGGGATAGCGGGGGGATCTACAATGAGCAGTTCTTC.